This T cell receptor (beta chain) was sequenced for a study of human T cells and chemical hapten exposure. For the study at large: Patch tests of 0.01% DPC on the upper back were read at 6 days.

Germline assignment: CDR1 MGHDK and CDR2 SYGVNS. The CDR3 consists of 13 residues. V lost 3 bases, J lost 2 bases, and 7 bases lay in between. Time point meaning: patch test 2, 6 weeks after DPC sensitization. As to treatment: therapeutic diphenylcyclopropenone sensitization with weekly scalp DPC. Drawing of blood took place ahead of applying each patch test. It was from unfractionated whole blood that total RNA was extracted. In the authors' workflow: TCR counts had a median of about 100,000 per sample and spanned 23,224 to 690,600. TCRdb itself ran the RACE reads through MiXCR, one entry per CDR3 protein. V and J calls and clone size were set by TCRdb, not the authors. This table has 330,000 or so distinct CDR3 sequences, under 6.5% appearing once.

The chain has TRBV25-1 and TRBJ1-1; D gene uncertain. This receptor was obtained from a woman younger than 30 with alopecia areata. Some clones in this sample may be carry-over from other donors' samples. Material: whole blood, obtained in connection with sensitization to the hapten diphenylcyclopropenone (DPC). For the CDR3, the DNA is TGTGCCAGCAGTGACCTTTATAACACTGAAGCTTTCTTT. Protein product: CASSDLYNTEAFF.